These 12 T cell receptor beta chains were sequenced from one sample in a study of T cells in Graves' hyperthyroidism and ophthalmopathy. Amplification of TCR beta CDR3 regions used RNA as the template. HTBI primers were the set used in a first-round RT-PCR of the TCR CDR3. TCRdb processed the multiplex PCR reads anew with MiXCR; each CDR3 protein has one entry. The sample has approximately 610,000 distinct CDR3 sequences; about 14% are singletons. Sequences were obtained from blood. The receptors here all came from a woman aged 40 to 49 with Graves' ophthalmopathy.

In this sample, this clonotype turned up a few times. The chain carries TRBV7-9 and TRBJ2-7; D call uncertain. From germline, CDR1 is SEHNR and CDR2 FQNEAQ (reference sequence). The V end lost 6 bases, the J end lost 7 bases, and 13 bases lay between the germline ends. The CDR3 contains 12 residues. CDR3 coding DNA: TGTGCCAGCAGGCTCCTTAACGGGGAGCAGTACTTC. This codes for CASRLLNGEQYF.

This clonotype was seen ten or more times. The V call is TRBV20-1, the J call TRBJ1-2, with D possibly TRBD1 on 5 matching bases. V shed 1 base and J shed 10 bases, with 16 bases lying between them. There are 13 residues in the CDR3. Germline V CDR1 and CDR2: DFQATT, SNEGSKA (reference sequence). This CDR3 reads CSARGGGSGSYTF. In DNA, the CDR3 is TGCAGTGCTAGAGGTGGGGGATCAGGTTCCTACACCTTC.

Ten or more counts support this clonotype. V is TRBV3-1 and J is TRBJ1-1, with 8 bases fitting TRBD1. The CDR3 has 17 amino acids. The J segment lost 7 bases and the V segment lost 0 bases, leaving 13 bases of the junction unmatched. Germline CDR1 LGHDT, CDR2 YNNKEL (reference sequence). The CDR3 protein is CASSQDRGQVGTNEAFF. CDR3 sequence (DNA): TGTGCCAGCAGCCAAGATAGGGGACAGGTTGGCACCAATGAAGCTTTCTTT.

This clonotype occurred a few times. V usage is TRBV18 and J usage is TRBJ2-5, with 8 bases that match TRBD2. The CDR3 totals 16 residues. V gave up 4 bases and J gave up 6 bases; unmatched junction bases: 13. The germline gives CDR1 KGHSH, CDR2 LQKENI. CDR3 sequence reads: CASSRFDSGTTKTQYF. CDR3 in DNA: TGTGCCAGCTCACGATTTGATAGCGGGACGACAAAGACCCAGTACTTC.

The V and J genes are TRBV7-2 and TRBJ2-2; 7 nucleotides align to TRBD1. V was pared by 6 bases and J by 6 bases, with 7 bases of the junction left unmatched. Germline V gene lookup returns CDR1 SGHTA and CDR2 FQGNSA. The CDR3 contains 14 residues. CDR3 bases: TGTGCCAGCAGGAACAGGGGCCGTGCCGGGGAGCTGTTTTTT. Translated: CASRNRGRAGELFF.

This clonotype was seen at least ten times. The V gene is TRBV28, the J gene TRBJ1-1; D unresolved. The CDR3 totals 13 residues. CDR1 and CDR2 (germline): MDHEN, SYDVKM. V lost 7 bases to trimming and J lost 3 bases, with 12 bases between them. The CDR3 nucleotides are TGTGCCAGCAAAAATCTGGCGTACACTGAAGCTTTCTTT. This codes for CASKNLAYTEAFF.

The sample holds many counts of this clonotype. The V call is TRBV11-2, the J call TRBJ2-2; D unresolved. Germline V gene data show CDR1 as SGHAT and CDR2 as FQNNGV. Trimming removed 0 bases from V and 6 bases from J, with 11 bases in between. This CDR3 has 15 residues. The CDR3 DNA reads TGTGCCAGCAGCTTAGACGGCCCCTTGGCCGGGGAGCTGTTTTTT. This sequence encodes CASSLDGPLAGELFF.

This clonotype came up many times. This rearrangement joins TRBV7-8 to TRBJ2-7; TRBD2 agrees at 8 bases. Germline V gives CDR1 SGHVS, CDR2 FQNEAQ. The CDR3 totals 14 residues. Trimming at V came to 8 bases and at J to 6 bases, leaving 12 bases not matched to a gene. The CDR3 sequence is CASGLAGLRREQYF. DNA for the CDR3: TGTGCCAGCGGATTAGCGGGACTAAGACGCGAGCAGTACTTC.

This clonotype has a count of ten or more. The chain is built from TRBV6-5 and TRBJ1-2, with a possible D match to TRBD1 (5 bases). V was clipped by 6 bases and J by 8 bases, with 19 bases between them. This CDR3 spans 14 amino acids. Germline CDR1 MNHEY, CDR2 SVGAGI. The CDR3 bases are TGTGCCAGCAGAAAATCCCAGGGTTCGCAGGGCTACACCTTC. Translation gives CASRKSQGSQGYTF.

This clonotype was recorded at least ten times. The V gene is TRBV18, the J gene TRBJ2-5; D gene ambiguous. The germline V gene encodes CDR1 KGHSH and CDR2 LQKENI. V shed 2 bases and J shed 3 bases, with 7 bases lying between them. CDR3 size: 13 residues. In DNA form, the CDR3 reads TGTGCCAGCTCACCAGTGGCAGAAGAGACCCAGTACTTC. As protein: CASSPVAEETQYF.

In its sample, this clonotype was seen many times. The J gene is TRBJ1-5, the V gene TRBV6-5; tentative D call: TRBD1 (6 bases). Germline lookup yields CDR1 MNHEY and CDR2 SVGAGI. Between the trimmed V and J ends, which lost 2 bases and 4 bases, there was a span of 12 bases. This CDR3 has 15 residues. This CDR3 reads CASSYDRSPNQPQHF. CDR3 DNA: TGTGCCAGCAGTTACGACAGGTCTCCTAATCAGCCCCAGCATTTT.

This clonotype has a count of ten or more. CDR3 sequence reads: CASLPARQGAYEQYF. CDR3 sequence (DNA): TGTGCCAGCCTTCCGGCACGACAGGGGGCTTACGAGCAGTACTTC. The V call is TRBV2, the J call TRBJ2-7; the match to TRBD1 covers 10 bases. V was clipped by 8 bases and J by 4 bases; unmatched bases: 11. CDR3 size: 15 residues. CDR1 and CDR2 from the germline V gene are SNHLY and FYNNEI.